Below are 32 T cell receptor beta chains sequenced from a single sample in a study of cytotoxic CD8 clonotypes in ibrutinib-treated CLL. Using immunoSEQ multiplex PCR, the repertoire was profiled, and TCRdb retains in-frame clones only, with some absent. The data show a few hundred thousand clones, with under 80% seen just once and less than 20% held by the top ten. The sequencing here drew on PBMCs, taken after 24 months of ibrutinib treatment. The receptors originated from a human donor with chronic lymphocytic leukemia.

The chain links TRBV5-6 to TRBJ1-2; maybe TRBD1 (6 bases). This CDR3 region has 12 residues. The V gene lost 0 bases and the J gene lost 7 bases, with 7 bases spanning the gap. The germline V gene has CDR1 SGHDT and CDR2 YYEEEE. CDR3 sequence reads: CASSLDRAGYTF. The CDR3 DNA reads as TGTGCCAGCAGCTTGGACAGGGCTGGCTACACCTTC.

The table lists this clone with a count of one. J is TRBJ2-5 and V is TRBV5-6; perhaps TRBD2 as D (6 bases). CDR3 length equals 15 residues. Germline-derived CDR1 and CDR2 are SGHDT and YYEEEE. Trimming removed 2 bases at V and 4 bases at J, with 15 bases between. The CDR3 sequence is CASSFPGSVPETQYF. In DNA form, the CDR3 reads TGTGCCAGCAGCTTCCCCGGGAGCGTCCCAGAGACCCAGTACTTC. The full variable domain, with the rest looked up from reference TRBV5-6 and TRBJ2-5, is DAGVTQSPTHLIKTRGQQVTLRCSPKSGHDTVSWYQQALGQGPQFIFQYYEEEERQRGNFPDRFSGHQFPNYSSELNVNALLLGDSALYLCASSFPGSVPETQYFGPGTRLLVL.

The CDR3 spells CASSLVSDMNTEAFF. In DNA, the CDR3 is TGTGCCAGCAGCTTGGTGAGTGATATGAACACTGAAGCTTTCTTT. The rearrangement links TRBV5-6 to TRBJ1-1; no definite D call. This CDR3 is built from 15 residues. Per the germline V gene, CDR1 is SGHDT and CDR2 is YYEEEE. The V gene lost 0 bases and the J gene lost 0 bases, with 9 bases spanning the gap.

CDR3 nucleotides: TGTGCCTGGAGTGTATTTCTGGCGGGAGGTTTGAGCGATGAGCAGTTCTTC. Amino acids: CAWSVFLAGGLSDEQFF. The chain joins TRBV30 to TRBJ2-1; 8 nucleotides agree with TRBD2. There are 17 residues in the CDR3. The V gene's germline CDR1 is GTSNPN and CDR2 SVGIG (reference sequence). V lost 0 bases, J lost 8 bases, and 15 bases stayed unmatched.

V usage is TRBV4-2 and J usage is TRBJ2-6; D gene unclear. Between the trimmed V and J ends, which lost 1 base and 1 base, there was a span of 8 bases. Germline assignment: CDR1 LGHNA and CDR2 YNFKEQ. This CDR3 contains 16 residues. The CDR3 sequence is CASSQGRNSGANVLTF. In nucleotides, the CDR3 is TGTGCCAGCAGCCAAGGTCGGAATTCTGGGGCCAACGTCCTGACTTTC.

This clone has just a few counts. The CDR3 region is CASSSPPTDTQYF. The CDR3, as DNA: TGTGCCAGCAGTTCCCCCCCCACAGATACGCAGTATTTT. The rearrangement links TRBV6-5 to TRBJ2-3, with D unclear. Trimming stripped 4 bases from V and 2 bases from J, with 7 bases between. This CDR3 spans 13 amino acids. Looked up from germline, CDR1 is MNHEY and CDR2 is SVGAGI.

V is TRBV6-1 and J is TRBJ2-7; D is unclear. Per germline, CDR1 MNHNS and CDR2 SASEGT. V was cut by 2 bases and J by 7 bases, with 6 bases left in between. This CDR3 is built from 11 residues. CDR3 DNA sequence: TGTGCCAGCAGTGAAATGAGGGAGCAGTACTTC. Amino acid sequence: CASSEMREQYF.

V is TRBV7-9 and J is TRBJ2-1; 11 nucleotides match TRBD2. The CDR3 has 18 amino acids. Germline V gene data show CDR1 as SEHNR and CDR2 as FQNEAQ (reference sequence). The V and J ends lost 5 bases and 8 bases, in that order; junction bases with no gene match: 17. The CDR3 DNA reads as TGTGCCAGCAGCACCTTGTCGGGTCTAGCGGGAGGTTTCGATGAGCAGTTCTTC. This codes for CASSTLSGLAGGFDEQFF.

The chain couples TRBV5-1 to TRBJ2-7, with a tentative D call TRBD1 (5 bases). Germline values: CDR1 SGHRS, CDR2 YFSETQ. CDR3 length equals 17 residues. Between the trimmed V and J ends, which lost 2 bases and 4 bases, there was a span of 22 bases. In nucleotides, the CDR3 is TGCGCCAGCAGCTTACTGCCCCAAACAGGAGTGGCGTACGAGCAGTACTTC. Encoded protein: CASSLLPQTGVAYEQYF.

This chain connects TRBV7-3 to TRBJ2-7, with D possibly matching TRBD2 (5 bases). Germline CDR1 reads SGHTA; CDR2 reads FQGTGA. CDR3 length: 14 amino acids. Deletions cut 5 bases from V and 3 bases from J, with 14 bases between. CDR3 loop: CASSPSSGDYEQYF. Written as DNA, the CDR3 is TGTGCCAGCAGCCCATCCAGCGGCGACTACGAGCAGTACTTC.

The gene calls are TRBV20-1 and TRBJ2-1; D gene unclear. Germline CDR1 reads DFQATT; CDR2 reads SNEGSKA (reference sequence). Trimming pared 3 bases from V and 7 bases from J, leaving 7 bases between. This CDR3 is built from 11 residues. CDR3: CSARGSNEQFF. CDR3 in DNA: TGCAGTGCTAGGGGGTCGAATGAGCAGTTCTTC.

This chain links TRBV25-1 with TRBJ2-5; maybe TRBD1 (5 bases). Germline CDR1 MGHDK, CDR2 SYGVNS. The CDR3 is made up of 15 amino acids. V lost 4 bases and J lost 5, with 17 bases in between. CDR3 in amino acids: CASSVAQALAETQYF. CDR3 in DNA: TGTGCCAGCAGTGTAGCACAGGCATTGGCGGAGACCCAGTACTTC.

In its sample, this clone was seen a few times. This rearrangement joins TRBV4-2 to TRBJ2-7, with D maybe TRBD2 (5 bases). This CDR3 has 13 residues. V was clipped by 5 bases and J by 0 bases, with 8 bases between them. In germline, CDR1 is LGHNA, CDR2 YNFKEQ. CDR3 bases: TGTGCCAGCAGCGCGGGCTTCTCCTACGAGCAGTACTTC. Translated, it gives CASSAGFSYEQYF.

This sequence joins TRBV16 and TRBJ2-3; D call uncertain. The CDR3 loop spans 14 amino acids. Looked up from germline, CDR1 is KGHSY and CDR2 is FQNENV. V was pared by 1 base and J by 0 bases, with 5 bases between. The CDR3, as DNA: TGTGCCAGCAGCCAATTGGAAAGCACAGATACGCAGTATTTT. This gives the protein CASSQLESTDTQYF.

The chain combines TRBV27 with TRBJ1-4, with 9 nucleotides matching TRBD1. The CDR3 is made up of 15 amino acids. CDR1 MNHEY and CDR2 SMNVEV come from the germline V gene (reference sequence). Trimming removed 4 bases from V and 7 bases from J; junction bases left unmatched: 7. Here the CDR3 reads CASSSLGTGREKLFF. The CDR3 DNA follows: TGTGCCAGCAGTTCCCTCGGGACAGGGCGTGAAAAACTGTTTTTT.

The chain has TRBV27 and TRBJ2-7; unclear D gene. Trimming removed 10 bases from V and 0 bases from J, with 7 bases in between. The length of the CDR3 is 11 residues. Looked up from germline, CDR1 is MNHEY and CDR2 is SMNVEV (reference sequence). CDR3 region: CATSTSYEQYF. In DNA, the CDR3 is TGTGCCACAAGTACCTCCTACGAGCAGTACTTC.

The V and J genes are TRBV10-3 and TRBJ1-5, with unresolved D. This CDR3 has 16 residues. The ends were cut back, 2 bases at V and 0 bases at J, with 11 bases in the middle. The germline V gene has CDR1 ENHRY and CDR2 SYGVKD. Here the CDR3 reads CAISEASPLSNQPQHF. The DNA of the CDR3 is TGTGCCATCAGTGAGGCGTCTCCCCTTAGCAATCAGCCCCAGCATTTT.

The chain combines TRBV5-1 with TRBJ2-3; the match to TRBD1 covers 7 bases. After removal of 6 bases from V and 1 base from J, the junction contained 8 bases not matched to a gene. The germline gives CDR1 SGHRS, CDR2 YFSETQ. This CDR3 is 15 amino acids long. DNA for the CDR3: TGCGCCAGCACCCCCTCAGGACAGGGCACAGATACGCAGTATTTT. It codes for CASTPSGQGTDTQYF.

This chain uses TRBV14 with TRBJ2-1, with D perhaps given as TRBD1 or TRBD2 (5 bases each). Trimming removed 2 bases at V and 11 bases at J, with 22 bases between. The CDR3 runs to 16 residues. CDR1 and CDR2 from the germline V gene are SGHDN and FVKESK. The CDR3 DNA is TGTGCCAGCAGCCAATGGGGCTCCGGGACGGAAACTCAGCAGTTCTTC. It encodes CASSQWGSGTETQQFF.

V usage is TRBV15 and J usage is TRBJ1-5, with D perhaps TRBD1 (5 bases). Trimming left V 1 base short and J 6 bases short, with 10 bases between. There are 14 residues in the CDR3. The germline CDR1 and CDR2 sequences are LNHNV and YYDKDF (reference sequence). CDR3 nucleotides: TGTGCCACCAGCAGAGGACAGATAGGTCAGCCCCAGCATTTT. Translation: CATSRGQIGQPQHF.

The chain combines TRBV5-1 with TRBJ2-1; D ambiguous. V was clipped by 6 bases and J by 7 bases, with 14 bases between them. CDR1 and CDR2 (germline): SGHRS, YFSETQ. This CDR3 has 13 residues. The DNA of the CDR3 is TGCGCCAGCAACCCGGCCCCACAAAATGAGCAGTTCTTC. Its translation is CASNPAPQNEQFF.

This clone was recorded a few times. This chain uses TRBV7-9 with TRBJ1-4; 7 bases line up with TRBD1. The J segment lost 8 bases and the V segment lost 6 bases, leaving 15 bases of the junction unmatched. This CDR3 has 16 amino acids. Germline loops: CDR1 SEHNR, CDR2 FQNEAQ (reference sequence). In nucleotides, the CDR3 is TGTGCCAGCAGTCCAATCGACAGGGTTCGAGAAGAAAAACTGTTTTTT. It translates to CASSPIDRVREEKLFF.

The gene calls are TRBV5-6 and TRBJ1-5; a weak D match, TRBD1 (6 bases). The CDR3 is 16 residues long. V gave up 2 bases and J gave up 2 bases, with 14 bases separating them. CDR1 is SGHDT and CDR2 is YYEEEE in the germline V gene. In nucleotides, the CDR3 is TGTGCCAGCAGCTTAGCAGGGGCGCGTGGCAATCAGCCCCAGCATTTT. Its protein is CASSLAGARGNQPQHF.

V and J are TRBV9 and TRBJ1-3; D not resolved. CDR3 size: 15 residues. Trimming removed 4 bases from V and 3 bases from J, with 14 bases in between. Germline V CDR1 and CDR2: SGDLS, YYNGEE. The chain's CDR3 is CASSSRAGSGNTIYF. The CDR3 bases are TGTGCCAGCAGCTCTCGGGCCGGGAGTGGAAACACCATATATTTT.

The chain couples TRBV7-6 to TRBJ2-7; D possibly corresponds to TRBD2 (5 bases). The CDR3 extends over 14 amino acids. V dropped 7 bases and J dropped 4 bases, with 17 bases sitting between them. From germline, CDR1 is SGHVS and CDR2 FNYEAQ. In nucleotides, the CDR3 is TGTGCCAGCAATGCGGGTGCCGGCGGGTACGAGCAGTACTTC. This sequence encodes CASNAGAGGYEQYF.

This chain connects TRBV29-1 to TRBJ2-7; TRBD2 matches at 7 bases. V shed 4 bases, J shed 7 bases, and the junction held 13 bases outside the gene matches. The germline gives CDR1 SQVTM, CDR2 ANQGSEA. There are 14 residues in the CDR3. The CDR3 DNA reads TGCAGCGTTGGGGGGGGTCGCGGTTCGTATGAGCAGTACTTC. It translates to CSVGGGRGSYEQYF.

Turning to this clone: One end of the junction does not line up with germline, which may come from a read error. CDR3 DNA: TGTGCTAGCAGCTTACTAGCGTCTAGCACAGATACGCAGTATTTT. It codes for CASSLLASSTDTQYF. V and J are TRBV7-7 and TRBJ2-3; TRBD2 agrees at 7 bases. The length of the CDR3 is 15 residues. The germline V gene encodes CDR1 SSHAT and CDR2 FNYEAQ (reference sequence).

This clone came up once. The rearrangement links TRBV4-3 to TRBJ1-1; D remains ambiguous. The CDR3 is 14 residues long. Trimming took off 1 base at V and 1 base at J, with 7 bases between the two ends. CDR1 LGHNA and CDR2 YSLEER come from the germline V gene. This chain's CDR3 is CASSQADPNTEAFF. CDR3 coding DNA: TGCGCCAGCAGCCAAGCGGACCCGAACACTGAAGCTTTCTTT.

The rearrangement links TRBV27 to TRBJ2-5; D possibly corresponds to TRBD1 (6 bases). This CDR3 has 15 residues. Trimming pared 0 bases from V and 4 bases from J, leaving 12 bases between. CDR1 MNHEY and CDR2 SMNVEV come from the germline V gene (reference sequence). CDR3 DNA sequence: TGTGCCAGCAGTTTATCTATTGGGACACTAGAGACCCAGTACTTC. This translates into CASSLSIGTLETQYF.

The chain is built from TRBV7-9 and TRBJ2-1; D gene unclear. V was shortened by 2 bases and J by 0 bases, with 8 bases between the two germline ends. The germline gives CDR1 SEHNR, CDR2 FQNEAQ (reference sequence). The CDR3 is 15 amino acids. CDR3 DNA sequence: TGTGCCAGCAGCTTAATGGCAAGCTCCTACAATGAGCAGTTCTTC. Translation: CASSLMASSYNEQFF.

J is TRBJ1-1 and V is TRBV6-6; D call uncertain. There are 11 residues in the CDR3. In germline, CDR1 is MNHNY, CDR2 SVGAGI (reference sequence). V lost 5 bases and J lost 4, with 5 bases in between. The CDR3 nucleotides are TGTGCCAGCAGTCCCTCCACTGAAGCTTTCTTT. Translating gives CASSPSTEAFF.

The J gene is TRBJ2-3, the V gene TRBV27; D not resolved. The ends were cut back, 5 bases at V and 0 bases at J, with 9 bases in the middle. The germline V gene has CDR1 MNHEY and CDR2 SMNVEV (reference sequence). This CDR3 contains 14 residues. CDR3 bases: TGTGCCAGCAGTCAGACTCGGAGCACAGATACGCAGTATTTT. It translates to CASSQTRSTDTQYF.